These T cell receptor beta chains were read from a single sample in a study of T cell repertoires in cytomegalovirus infection. Each CDR3 protein is one row after TCRdb ran MiXCR on the reads. The table has 300,000 or so distinct CDR3 sequences, 20% to 25% seen once. These receptors' targets are unknown. Here the sequenced sample was cultured PBMCs, taken from culture after CMV antigen stimulation. All receptors derive from a human donor in good health (CMV status not recorded). Some clones in this sample may be carry-over from other donors' samples. CDR3s include the opening cysteine and the closing phenylalanine or tryptophan. D genes are given only for firm matches. The listing skips clone size in some rows; elsewhere it reads once, few, many or a size class.

v_gene: TRBV7-2
d_gene: TRBD2
abundance: -
j_gene: TRBJ2-3
CDR3aa: CASSTDPSGRGTQYF
CDR3nt: TGTGCCAGCAGCACCGACCCTAGCGGGAGAGGTACGCAGTATTTT

v_gene: TRBV2
d_gene: TRBD2
abundance: -
j_gene: TRBJ2-3
CDR3aa: CASSEARSSGPSTDTQYF
CDR3nt: TGTGCCAGCAGTGAAGCGAGGTCTAGCGGGCCCAGCACAGATACGCAGTATTTT

v_gene: TRBV6-5
d_gene: -
abundance: few
j_gene: TRBJ2-7
CDR3aa: CASSIRDTPNHEQYF
CDR3nt: TGTGCCAGCAGCATTCGGGACACTCCCAACCACGAGCAGTACTTC

v_gene: TRBV4-1
d_gene: -
abundance: many
j_gene: TRBJ1-6
CDR3aa: CASSQGRLGYSPLHF
CDR3nt: TGCGCCAGCAGCCAAGGCAGGTTGGGGTATTCACCCCTCCACTTT

v_gene: TRBV7-2
d_gene: -
abundance: many
j_gene: TRBJ2-3
CDR3aa: CASSGGETDTQYF
CDR3nt: TGTGCCAGCAGCGGAGGAGAGACAGATACGCAGTATTTT

v_gene: TRBV19
d_gene: -
abundance: few
j_gene: TRBJ2-4
CDR3aa: CASRDGRRILAKNIQYF
CDR3nt: TGTGCCAGTAGGGACGGCCGGAGAATACTAGCCAAAAACATTCAGTACTTC

v_gene: TRBV6-8
d_gene: TRBD2
abundance: -
j_gene: TRBJ2-1
CDR3aa: CASGEREGLLEQFF
CDR3nt: TGTGCCAGCGGAGAGCGGGAGGGCCTTTTGGAGCAGTTCTTC

v_gene: TRBV27
d_gene: -
abundance: few
j_gene: TRBJ1-2
CDR3aa: CASSTQLGGYTF
CDR3nt: TGTGCCAGCAGTACGCAGTTGGGCGGCTACACCTTC

v_gene: TRBV7-9
d_gene: TRBD1
abundance: -
j_gene: TRBJ1-1
CDR3aa: CASSLMPGQGDTEAFF
CDR3nt: TGTGCCAGCAGTCTCATGCCGGGACAGGGGGACACTGAAGCTTTCTTT

v_gene: TRBV28
d_gene: TRBD2
abundance: -
j_gene: TRBJ2-7
CDR3aa: CASRSGTSSRGF
CDR3nt: TGTGCCAGCAGGTCCGGGACTAGCAGTCGGGGGTTC

v_gene: TRBV11-2
d_gene: -
abundance: many
j_gene: TRBJ2-1
CDR3aa: CASSFMEARGEQFF
CDR3nt: TGTGCCAGCAGCTTCATGGAAGCCCGGGGTGAGCAGTTCTTC

v_gene: TRBV7-2
d_gene: -
abundance: -
j_gene: TRBJ2-3
CDR3aa: CASSSPPVFSQYF
CDR3nt: TGTGCCAGCAGCTCGCCCCCGGTGTTTTCGCAGTATTTT

v_gene: TRBV19
d_gene: -
abundance: -
j_gene: TRBJ1-3
CDR3aa: CASSPSFDRLVNTIYF
CDR3nt: TGTGCCAGTAGTCCGAGCTTCGACAGACTAGTAAACACCATATATTTT

v_gene: TRBV6-2/TRBV6-3
d_gene: -
abundance: few
j_gene: TRBJ2-3
CDR3aa: CASSYVLAVSTDTQYF
CDR3nt: TGTGCCAGCAGTTACGTCCTAGCAGTCAGCACAGATACGCAGTATTTT

v_gene: TRBV7-2
d_gene: -
abundance: many
j_gene: TRBJ1-5
CDR3aa: CASSLVGSPNQPQHF
CDR3nt: TGTGCCAGCAGCTTAGTGGGTAGTCCAAATCAGCCCCAGCATTTT

v_gene: TRBV19
d_gene: TRBD1
abundance: -
j_gene: TRBJ2-7
CDR3aa: CASRLRDSGLHEQYF
CDR3nt: TGTGCCAGTAGACTCCGGGACAGTGGCCTCCACGAGCAGTACTTC

v_gene: TRBV5-6
d_gene: -
abundance: -
j_gene: TRBJ2-7
CDR3aa: CASSLAGVGAYEQYF
CDR3nt: TGTGCCAGCAGCTTGGCGGGGGTTGGGGCCTACGAGCAGTACTTC

v_gene: TRBV7-2
d_gene: TRBD2
abundance: few
j_gene: TRBJ2-3
CDR3aa: CASREASTDTQYF
CDR3nt: TGTGCCAGCCGGGAGGCGAGCACAGATACGCAGTATTTT

v_gene: TRBV6-2/TRBV6-3
d_gene: TRBD2
abundance: -
j_gene: TRBJ2-3
CDR3aa: CASSYSILTSGSQDTQYF
CDR3nt: TGTGCCAGCAGTTACTCGATTCTGACTAGCGGGAGTCAAGATACGCAGTATTTT

v_gene: TRBV29-1
d_gene: TRBD2
abundance: few
j_gene: TRBJ2-3
CDR3aa: CSVAGGGTDTQYF
CDR3nt: TGCAGCGTCGCGGGAGGCGGGACAGATACGCAGTATTTT

v_gene: TRBV6-5
d_gene: TRBD1
abundance: few
j_gene: TRBJ2-4
CDR3aa: CASSTGAGTGYGEDIQYF
CDR3nt: TGTGCCAGCAGTACGGGGGCTGGGACAGGTTACGGCGAAGACATTCAGTACTTC

v_gene: TRBV2
d_gene: TRBD2
abundance: -
j_gene: TRBJ2-2
CDR3aa: CASSGPAGGDTGELFF
CDR3nt: TGTGCCAGCAGTGGGCCAGCGGGAGGCGACACCGGGGAGCTGTTTTTT

v_gene: TRBV24-1
d_gene: -
abundance: few
j_gene: TRBJ1-1
CDR3aa: CATRRRDGTEAFF
CDR3nt: TGTGCCACCCGGAGGCGGGATGGGACTGAAGCTTTCTTT

v_gene: TRBV6-2/TRBV6-3
d_gene: TRBD1
abundance: few
j_gene: TRBJ1-5
CDR3aa: CASSWKPGTGVNQPQHF
CDR3nt: TGTGCCAGCAGTTGGAAACCCGGGACAGGGGTGAATCAGCCCCAGCATTTT

v_gene: TRBV29-1
d_gene: -
abundance: few
j_gene: TRBJ1-5
CDR3aa: CSVEGRRDNQPQHF
CDR3nt: TGCAGCGTTGAGGGCAGGCGAGACAATCAGCCCCAGCATTTT

v_gene: TRBV29-1
d_gene: TRBD2
abundance: -
j_gene: TRBJ2-5
CDR3aa: CSVTGLAGKETQYF
CDR3nt: TGCAGCGTGACGGGACTAGCGGGAAAAGAGACCCAGTACTTC

v_gene: TRBV7-9
d_gene: TRBD2
abundance: -
j_gene: TRBJ2-7
CDR3aa: CASSLTSGPYEQYF
CDR3nt: TGTGCCAGCAGCTTGACTAGCGGCCCCTACGAGCAGTACTTC

v_gene: TRBV7-2
d_gene: -
abundance: few
j_gene: TRBJ2-1
CDR3aa: CASSLEGRWSSYNEQFF
CDR3nt: TGTGCCAGCAGCTTAGAGGGGAGATGGAGCTCCTACAATGAGCAGTTCTTC

v_gene: TRBV7-2
d_gene: -
abundance: few
j_gene: TRBJ2-3
CDR3aa: CASSLDGWSTDTQYF
CDR3nt: TGTGCCAGCAGCTTAGATGGCTGGTCCACAGATACGCAGTATTTT

v_gene: TRBV11-2
d_gene: -
abundance: few
j_gene: TRBJ1-4
CDR3aa: CASSFNGYRADEKLFF
CDR3nt: TGTGCCAGCAGCTTTAACGGGTACAGGGCTGATGAAAAACTGTTTTTT

v_gene: TRBV7-2
d_gene: TRBD2
abundance: -
j_gene: TRBJ2-2
CDR3aa: CASTPVGNLAGGGELFF
CDR3nt: TGTGCCAGCACCCCAGTGGGGAACCTAGCGGGGGGCGGGGAGCTGTTTTTT

v_gene: TRBV7-9
d_gene: -
abundance: -
j_gene: TRBJ2-2
CDR3aa: CASTRTGGEDGYTGELFF
CDR3nt: TGTGCCAGCACTAGGACGGGCGGGGAAGACGGGTACACCGGGGAGCTGTTTTTT

v_gene: TRBV5-4
d_gene: TRBD1
abundance: few
j_gene: TRBJ1-2
CDR3aa: CASSQRIGTGYGYTF
CDR3nt: TGTGCCAGCAGCCAAAGGATCGGGACAGGATATGGCTACACCTTC

v_gene: TRBV12-3/TRBV12-4
d_gene: -
abundance: many
j_gene: TRBJ1-1
CDR3aa: CASSFQGSEAFF
CDR3nt: TGTGCCAGCAGTTTCCAGGGATCTGAAGCTTTCTTT

v_gene: TRBV7-9
d_gene: TRBD1
abundance: few
j_gene: TRBJ1-1
CDR3aa: CASSQGEAEAFF
CDR3nt: TGTGCCAGCAGCCAGGGGGAAGCTGAAGCTTTCTTT

v_gene: TRBV19
d_gene: -
abundance: many
j_gene: TRBJ2-1
CDR3aa: CASRDLDRRLTYNEQFF
CDR3nt: TGTGCCAGCCGTGATCTAGATAGGCGACTCACCTACAATGAGCAGTTCTTC

v_gene: TRBV14
d_gene: TRBD2
abundance: -
j_gene: TRBJ2-1
CDR3aa: CASSQLAGGSHVNEQFF
CDR3nt: TGTGCCAGCAGTCAACTAGCGGGAGGGTCCCACGTAAATGAGCAGTTCTTC

v_gene: TRBV12-3/TRBV12-4
d_gene: TRBD1
abundance: once
j_gene: TRBJ1-2
CDR3aa: CASSLAGTGNGYTF
CDR3nt: TGTGCCAGCAGTTTAGCCGGGACAGGGAACGGCTACACCTTC

v_gene: TRBV9
d_gene: -
abundance: few
j_gene: TRBJ2-2
CDR3aa: CASSVDLGYNTGELFF
CDR3nt: TGTGCCAGCAGCGTAGATCTCGGCTACAACACCGGGGAGCTGTTTTTT

v_gene: TRBV7-9
d_gene: -
abundance: -
j_gene: TRBJ2-4
CDR3aa: CASSLAGQLALPEEQYF
CDR3nt: TGTGCCAGCAGCTTAGCAGGACAACTAGCTCTTCCCGAAGAACAGTACTTC

v_gene: TRBV6-2/TRBV6-3
d_gene: -
abundance: many
j_gene: TRBJ1-5
CDR3aa: CASSGLPEGLSNQPQHF
CDR3nt: TGTGCCAGCAGCGGCCTCCCGGAGGGTCTCAGCAATCAGCCCCAGCATTTT

v_gene: TRBV6-2/TRBV6-3
d_gene: -
abundance: few
j_gene: TRBJ2-7
CDR3aa: CASSSRLKGEQYF
CDR3nt: TGTGCCAGCAGTTCCAGACTAAAAGGCGAGCAGTACTTC

v_gene: TRBV19
d_gene: TRBD1
abundance: -
j_gene: TRBJ2-4
CDR3aa: CASWDRASKNIQYF
CDR3nt: TGTGCCAGTTGGGACAGGGCGTCCAAAAACATTCAGTACTTC

v_gene: TRBV18
d_gene: -
abundance: -
j_gene: TRBJ1-1
CDR3aa: CASSPAGEGTEAFF
CDR3nt: TGTGCCAGCTCCCCTGCCGGGGAAGGCACTGAAGCTTTCTTT

v_gene: TRBV4-1
d_gene: -
abundance: -
j_gene: TRBJ2-3
CDR3aa: CASSQGLRGGLADTQYF
CDR3nt: TGCGCCAGCAGCCAAGGTCTGCGGGGAGGTTTAGCAGATACGCAGTATTTT

v_gene: TRBV5-6
d_gene: -
abundance: many
j_gene: TRBJ2-1
CDR3aa: CASSLAGPTNEQFF
CDR3nt: TGTGCCAGCAGCTTGGCCGGGCCCACAAATGAGCAGTTCTTC

v_gene: TRBV5-6
d_gene: -
abundance: few
j_gene: TRBJ2-2
CDR3aa: CASSNDILYLGELFF
CDR3nt: TGTGCCAGCAGCAACGACATACTTTACCTCGGGGAGCTGTTTTTT

v_gene: TRBV7-6
d_gene: -
abundance: -
j_gene: TRBJ2-6
CDR3aa: CASSSMGAGGANVLTF
CDR3nt: TGTGCCAGCAGCTCGATGGGGGCGGGAGGGGCCAACGTCCTGACTTTC

v_gene: TRBV7-8
d_gene: -
abundance: -
j_gene: TRBJ1-5
CDR3aa: CASSQSNRQRSNQPQHF
CDR3nt: TGTGCCAGCAGTCAATCGAATCGACAAAGAAGCAATCAGCCCCAGCATTTT

v_gene: TRBV12-3/TRBV12-4
d_gene: -
abundance: -
j_gene: TRBJ2-3
CDR3aa: CASSFGGDTQYF
CDR3nt: TGTGCCAGCAGTTTTGGGGGAGATACGCAGTATTTT

v_gene: TRBV5-6
d_gene: -
abundance: few
j_gene: TRBJ2-6
CDR3aa: CASMSGVNVLTF
CDR3nt: TGTGCCAGCATGTCGGGGGTCAACGTCCTGACTTTC

v_gene: TRBV28
d_gene: -
abundance: -
j_gene: TRBJ2-7
CDR3aa: CASSFMAREQYF
CDR3nt: TGTGCCAGCAGTTTCATGGCGCGAGAGCAGTACTTC

v_gene: TRBV27
d_gene: TRBD2
abundance: -
j_gene: TRBJ2-7
CDR3aa: CASSSSGYNSYEQYF
CDR3nt: TGTGCCAGCAGTTCTAGCGGGTATAACTCCTACGAGCAGTACTTC